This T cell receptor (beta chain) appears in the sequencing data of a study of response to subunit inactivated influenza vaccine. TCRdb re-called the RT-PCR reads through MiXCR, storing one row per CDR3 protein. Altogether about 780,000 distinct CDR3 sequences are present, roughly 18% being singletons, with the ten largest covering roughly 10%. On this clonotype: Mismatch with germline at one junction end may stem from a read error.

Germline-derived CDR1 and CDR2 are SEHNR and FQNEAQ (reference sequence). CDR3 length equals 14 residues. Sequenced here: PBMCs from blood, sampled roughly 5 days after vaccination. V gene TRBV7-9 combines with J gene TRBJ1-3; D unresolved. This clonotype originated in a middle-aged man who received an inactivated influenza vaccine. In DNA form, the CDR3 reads TGCTGCTCCGGCGCGGCCTCCTCTGGAAACACCATATATTTT. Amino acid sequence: CCSGAASSGNTIYF.